The clone carrying this TCR beta chain was counted at least ten times. Antigen specificity is unknown. This entry is derived from a study of Graves' ophthalmopathy and Graves' hyperthyroidism. Hyperthyroidism was considered stable when no ophthalmopathy appeared within 18 months of follow-up. Clinical symptoms, serum thyroxine, TRAb, thyroid ultrasound and orbital computed tomography determined diagnosis. Germline values: CDR1 MNHEY, CDR2 SVGAGI. Trimming left V 2 bases short and J 0 bases short, with 17 bases between. This CDR3 has 19 residues. General study points: This model predicted ophthalmopathy progression (sensitivity 65% to 71%, specificity approximately 77%). In blood, most expanded thyroid clonotypes above 0.001 frequency were also detected.

As the template, RNA transcripts were used to amplify TCR beta CDR3 regions. RT-PCR with HTBI primers came first, then second-round multiplex PCR. TCRdb passed the multiplex PCR reads through MiXCR, listing each CDR3 protein once. The sample has 350,000 to 400,000 distinct CDR3 sequences, 15% seen once. This sequence was found in a woman between 18 and 29 years old with stable Graves' hyperthyroidism. The chain combines TRBV6-5 with TRBJ1-6, with D perhaps matching TRBD1 (5 bases). Sequencing was done on a sample of peripheral blood. In DNA form, the CDR3 reads TGTGCCAGCAGTTACGGCGACAGAGGGTCGAGCTCCTATAATTCACCCCTCCACTTT. It yields the protein CASSYGDRGSSSYNSPLHF.